Reported below is one T cell receptor beta chain. This receptor's antigen is unknown. No base quality values were provided; no much bigger clone lies one nucleotide off. This sample is drawn from a study of cytomegalovirus exposure and HLA in healthy donors (dated by TCRdb to about 2017). About the full investigation: The roughly 650 repertoires of the first cohort and the roughly 110 validation repertoires were produced on the same platform, according to a later analysis. The study aimed to test whether signatures of past pathogen exposure could be identified by cataloging public T cell receptors. Along with the approximately 700-subject first cohort, a separate validation cohort of more than 90 different subjects was used. The study combined high-throughput TCR immunosequencing, statistical association of individual TCRs with disease status, and machine learning to predict cytomegalovirus infection status. The study at large found these results: Subsequent analysis determined that TCRs grouped into clusters in the first cohort also showed a tendency toward co-occurrence across the 120 or so validation repertoires, and 85% to 95% of cluster scores exceeded 0. A later analysis had no HLA typing for the validation cohort, so co-occurrence there was scored across all 110 or so repertoires. The study listed 150 to 200 TCR beta chains as associated with cytomegalovirus. Most TCR sequences were observed very rarely across donors, whereas some public TCRs were present in many individuals. Cytomegalovirus status was reported to be diagnosed by the classifier with high specificity and sensitivity in both the original and validation cohorts. In vitro tests confirmed that a few of the cytomegalovirus-associated TCR beta chains recognize cytomegalovirus antigens. The authors suggested that the approach could potentially be generalized to other disease states and immunological phenotypes.

The library was prepared using the immunoSEQ multiplex PCR assay. Per the original workflow: To diagnose cytomegalovirus status from the catalog of TCR beta chain sequences, a statistical classification framework was built. TCRdb provides this immuneACCESS table in a form limited to in-frame rearrangements. Some clones are lacking; in checked studies, under half of them reflect an unresolved V gene, and why the rest are absent is not known. V, J and clone size are taken as reported in that table, and D and trimming were inferred from the DNA itself. In this sample the table shows over 60,000 clones, 95% to 96% of which occur a single time. The ten top clones hold around 5% of the sample. The donors were included in the validation cohort of around 120 subjects, a group kept apart from the roughly 670-subject first cohort. Via the germline V gene, CDR1 is MNHNS and CDR2 SASEGT. The CDR3 spans 16 residues, from the cysteine through the phenylalanine. Left in the record is the CDR3 DNA by itself, 48 bases read in frame from the first base. V ends up 4 bases short and J 3 bases short, with an unmatched junction base count of 7.

This chain joins TRBV6-1 to TRBJ2-3, and 10 junction bases match TRBD2. The specimen sequenced was PBMCs. The sequence derives from a woman between 18 and 30 years old in good health and CMV-seropositive. The nucleotide sequence is given as TGTGCCAGCAGTGGGCTAGCGGGAGTGTTAACAGATACGCAGTATTTT. Translation gives CASSGLAGVLTDTQYF.